The 8 T cell receptor beta chains listed next were all sequenced from one sample in a study of blood T cell repertoires in COVID-19. TCRdb's table, derived via immunoSEQ multiplex PCR, lists solely in-frame clones and lacks some. The sample yields over 100,000 clones, nearly 70% seen once. Source material: peripheral blood. The receptors come from a woman between 65 and 79 years old with acute or convalescent COVID-19.

The chain links TRBV5-5 to TRBJ2-3, with 8 nucleotides matching TRBD1. The V gene's germline CDR1 is SGHKS and CDR2 YYEKEE (reference sequence). This CDR3 has 16 amino acids. V lost 4 bases and J lost 2; bases outside the gene matches: 9. This CDR3 reads CASSPHQGAATDTQYF. The CDR3 DNA is TGTGCCAGCAGCCCTCACCAGGGGGCGGCCACAGATACGCAGTATTTT. The entire variable domain, with the rest obtained from reference TRBV5-5 and TRBJ2-3, is as follows: DAGVTQSPTHLIKTRGQQVTLRCSPISGHKSVSWYQQVLGQGPQFIFQYYEKEERGRGNFPDRFSARQFPNYSSELNVNALLLGDSALYLCASSPHQGAATDTQYFGPGTRLTVL.

This clone was recorded a few times. V gene TRBV12-3 or TRBV12-4 combines with J gene TRBJ1-1; 9 positions match TRBD1. V trimming: 8 bases; J trimming: 11 bases; junction bases outside the gene matches: 9. This CDR3 comprises 12 residues. Written as DNA, the CDR3 is TGTGCCAGCTTACTTACCGGGACAGGGGCTTTCTTT. The encoded protein is CASLLTGTGAFF.

This chain links TRBV10-3 with TRBJ1-1; D remains ambiguous. The germline V gene has CDR1 ENHRY and CDR2 SYGVKD. The CDR3 runs to 13 residues. The V and J ends lost 0 bases and 6 bases respectively, with 8 bases between them. CDR3 nucleotides: TGTGCCATCAGTGAGTCGGGGAGGTCTGAAGCTTTCTTT. Residues: CAISESGRSEAFF.

The chain carries TRBV7-9 and TRBJ2-1; TRBD1 agrees at 11 bases. This CDR3 is built from 16 residues. The trim removed 5 bases at V and 4 bases at J, leaving 7 bases unmatched. CDR1 and CDR2 from the germline V gene are SEHNR and FQNEAQ (reference sequence). DNA for the CDR3: TGTGCCAGCAGCCTTACAGGACAGGGGGCGTACAATGAGCAGTTCTTC. Its protein is CASSLTGQGAYNEQFF.

This clone was observed a single time. The J gene is TRBJ2-3, the V gene TRBV7-8; a possible D gene is TRBD1 (6 bases). V gave up 10 bases and J gave up 2 bases, with 13 bases separating them. This CDR3 contains 13 residues. Germline V lookup: CDR1 SGHVS, CDR2 FQNEAQ. CDR3 loop: CAIQGRPTDTQYF. CDR3 DNA sequence: TGTGCCATCCAGGGGCGCCCCACAGATACGCAGTATTTT.

The chain couples TRBV5-6 to TRBJ1-6; D might be TRBD1 (5 bases). Germline CDR1 and CDR2: SGHDT and YYEEEE. V lost 7 bases and J 8 bases, leaving 16 bases between the germline ends. CDR3 size: 14 residues. This CDR3 reads CASGKWTSYSPLHF. In nucleotides, the CDR3 is TGTGCCAGCGGAAAATGGACATCTTATTCACCCCTCCACTTT.

The rearrangement uses TRBV5-6 and TRBJ2-3; 8 bases line up with TRBD2. Germline CDR1 reads SGHDT; CDR2 reads YYEEEE. The length of the CDR3 is 16 residues. The J segment lost 2 bases and the V segment lost 0 bases, leaving 5 bases of the junction unmatched. CDR3 region: CASSLGSGLDTDTQYF. DNA for the CDR3: TGTGCCAGCAGCTTGGGATCGGGACTAGACACAGATACGCAGTATTTT.

This clone was detected a few times. V and J are TRBV4-2 and TRBJ2-7, with D unclear. Trimming left V 8 bases short and J 7 bases short, with 12 bases between. This CDR3 region has 11 residues. The germline CDR1 and CDR2 sequences are LGHNA and YNFKEQ. CDR3 amino acids: CASLNSSEQYF. The CDR3 bases are TGTGCCAGCCTAAATTCTAGTGAGCAGTACTTC.